This TCR beta chain stems from a study of blood T cell repertoires in COVID-19. The table came from immunoSEQ multiplex PCR; TCRdb's copy has only in-frame clones and leaves some out. The data show a few hundred thousand clones, approximately 86% seen once. The CDR3 covers 11 residues. Deletions cut 6 bases from V and 6 bases from J, with 7 bases between. From germline, CDR1 is MNHNY and CDR2 SVGAGI (reference sequence). The chain links TRBV6-6 to TRBJ2-3; D remains unclear. This TCR derives from a woman aged 40 to 50 with acute COVID-19. The sample taken for sequencing was PBMCs or T cells enriched from blood (not recorded which). CDR3: CASSLGDTQYF. In DNA form, the CDR3 reads TGTGCCAGCAGCCTCGGGGATACGCAGTATTTT.